This T cell receptor (beta chain) was profiled in a study of blood T cell repertoires in COVID-19. V was pared by 8 bases and J by 4 bases, with 9 bases between. This CDR3 is built from 11 residues. The V gene's germline CDR1 is SGHRS and CDR2 YFSETQ. The table came from immunoSEQ multiplex PCR; TCRdb's copy has only in-frame clones and leaves some out. The sample includes around 270,000 clones, approximately 90% of them seen just once. This clonotype originated in a man in his thirties or forties with acute or convalescent COVID-19. The genes are TRBV5-1 and TRBJ1-1; D ambiguous. Source material: peripheral blood. CDR3 sequence: CASQVGTEAFF. The CDR3 nucleotides are TGCGCCAGTCAGGTGGGCACTGAAGCTTTCTTT.